This is a list of T cell receptor beta chains from one sample in a study of shared clonotypes between healthy human individuals. Produced via immunoSEQ multiplex PCR; TCRdb's table is partial and in-frame only. The table records hundreds of thousands of clones, more than 70% of them present only once. The sample taken for sequencing was memory CD4+ T cells sorted from blood. These receptors originate from a woman aged 25 to 45 in good health. Both conserved end residues are part of each CDR3. D genes are given only for firm matches. The size of a clone is reported for some rows only, either as once, few or many, or as a class for expanded clones.

J	V	size	length	D	DNA	CDR3
TRBJ1-3	TRBV5-1	NA	16	NA	TGCGCCAGCAGCTTGGCCGGCAGCTCCTCTGGAAACACCATATATTTT	CASSLAGSSSGNTIYF
TRBJ2-7	TRBV30	NA	17	NA	TGTGCCTGGAGTGTAATATGGTACGAGGGGGTCTCCTACGAGCAGTACTTC	CAWSVIWYEGVSYEQYF
TRBJ2-2	TRBV5-1	few	17	TRBD2	TGCGCCAGCAGCTTGGCAACTAGCGGGACGAACACCGGGGAGCTGTTTTTT	CASSLATSGTNTGELFF
TRBJ1-4	TRBV6-1	NA	10	NA	TGTGCCAGCAGTGGGGGCAAACTGTTTTTT	CASSGGKLFF
TRBJ2-3	TRBV5-1	NA	12	NA	TGCGCCAGCAGCTTGCAAACAGATACGCAGTATTTT	CASSLQTDTQYF
TRBJ1-5	TRBV19	few	13	NA	TGTGCCAGTAGTATCCAGCCTAATCAGCCCCAGCATTTT	CASSIQPNQPQHF
TRBJ2-7	TRBV28	NA	14	TRBD1	TGTGCCAGCAGTACCCAGACAGGGTCCGACGAGCAGTACTTC	CASSTQTGSDEQYF
TRBJ2-2	TRBV5-1	NA	17	TRBD2	TGCGCCAGCAGCCCGGTACTAGGCGGGAGCGGCACCGGGGAGCTGTTTTTT	CASSPVLGGSGTGELFF
TRBJ2-2	TRBV19	once	12	NA	TGTGCCAGTAGGAAGGGATCCGGGGAGCTGTTTTTT	CASRKGSGELFF
TRBJ2-1	TRBV29-1	NA	17	NA	TGCAGCGTTGATATCCCCACTGGCAAGAGCTCCTACAATGAGCAGTTCTTC	CSVDIPTGKSSYNEQFF
TRBJ2-2	TRBV19	NA	12	NA	TGTGCCAGTAGTATTCGGACCGGGGAGCTGTTTTTT	CASSIRTGELFF
TRBJ1-5	TRBV7-9	NA	16	NA	TGTGCCAGCAGCCACACGAAGGGTCCCAGCAATCAGCCCCAGCATTTT	CASSHTKGPSNQPQHF
TRBJ2-1	TRBV18	NA	15	NA	TGTGCCAGCTCACCACCGGGAAACAGGAACAATGAGCAGTTCTTC	CASSPPGNRNNEQFF
TRBJ2-3	TRBV27	NA	14	TRBD2	TGTGCCACCACTAGCGGGAGGAACACAGATACGCAGTATTTT	CATTSGRNTDTQYF
TRBJ2-1	TRBV11-2	NA	13	NA	TGTGCCAGCAGCTTAATGGAGACCAATGAGCAGTTCTTC	CASSLMETNEQFF
TRBJ1-1	TRBV5-1	NA	15	NA	TGCGCCAGCAGCTTGTTCGGGCAGGGTGACACTGAAGCTTTCTTT	CASSLFGQGDTEAFF
TRBJ2-1	TRBV11-2	NA	14	TRBD2	TGTGCCAGCAGCTTACTACGGGAGGTCAATGAGCAGTTCTTC	CASSLLREVNEQFF
TRBJ1-2	TRBV19	NA	13	TRBD1	TGTGCCACCTCAGCAGGGGGTAACTATGGCTACACCTTC	CATSAGGNYGYTF
TRBJ2-1	TRBV6-6	NA	13	NA	TGTGCCAGCCTAGGGGGTTCCCACAATGAGCAGTTCTTC	CASLGGSHNEQFF
TRBJ1-1	TRBV6-6	NA	13	NA	TGTGCCAGCAAAAAGGGGTCGAACACTGAAGCTTTCTTT	CASKKGSNTEAFF
TRBJ2-1	TRBV7-9	NA	12	NA	TGTGCCAGCAGCCCACAGGGAGGTGAGCAGTTCTTC	CASSPQGGEQFF
TRBJ1-3	TRBV28	few	13	NA	TGTGCCAGCACGGGACAACTTGGAAACACCATATATTTT	CASTGQLGNTIYF
TRBJ2-2	TRBV29-1	few	12	NA	TGCAGCGTTGAGGGGCCCACCGGGGAGCTGTTTTTT	CSVEGPTGELFF
TRBJ2-3	TRBV6-5	NA	14	TRBD1	TGTGCCAGCAGCCTAGGGGGCCGCAAAGATACGCAGTATTTT	CASSLGGRKDTQYF
TRBJ2-7	TRBV2	few	14	NA	TGTGCCAGCCGGGACATTGACTTATCCTACGAGCAGTACTTC	CASRDIDLSYEQYF
TRBJ2-7	TRBV5-1	many	14	NA	TGCGCCAGCAGCTTGGACGGTGCATCCAACGAGCAGTACTTC	CASSLDGASNEQYF
TRBJ2-7	TRBV6-1	NA	12	NA	TGTGCCAGCAGTGACTGGGCAAACGAGCAGTACTTC	CASSDWANEQYF
TRBJ2-3	TRBV5-6	NA	15	NA	TGTGCCAGCAGCTTGGCCGAGACTAGTAGAGATACGCAGTATTTT	CASSLAETSRDTQYF
TRBJ2-1	TRBV27	NA	15	TRBD1	TGTGCCAGCAGAAATCCCGGGACAGGGGAGAATGAGCAGTTCTTC	CASRNPGTGENEQFF
TRBJ1-2	TRBV6-4	few	15	NA	TGTGCCAGCAGTGACTCCTCCCTGGGGAAGGATGGCTACACCTTC	CASSDSSLGKDGYTF
TRBJ1-5	TRBV2	few	12	NA	TGTGCCAGCAGTGTTCGGAATCAGCCCCAGCATTTT	CASSVRNQPQHF
TRBJ2-6	TRBV19	NA	15	NA	TGTGCCAGTATGTTGGTGACCTCTGGGGCCAACGTCCTGACTTTC	CASMLVTSGANVLTF
TRBJ1-2	TRBV18	NA	14	NA	TGTGCCAGCTCACCTGAAGAGGGCGACTATGGCTACACCTTC	CASSPEEGDYGYTF
TRBJ1-1	TRBV2	NA	11	NA	TGTGCCAGCAGGGGGTTTAAAGGAGCTTTCTTT	CASRGFKGAFF
TRBJ2-2	TRBV14	NA	15	NA	TGTGCCAGCAGCCTACGGACATCTGGGACCGGGGAGCTGTTTTTT	CASSLRTSGTGELFF
TRBJ2-2	TRBV11-3	few	16	TRBD2	TGTGCCAGCAGTTTTAGCGGGAGCGCAAACACCGGGGAGCTGTTTTTT	CASSFSGSANTGELFF
TRBJ2-7	TRBV5-5	few	15	NA	TGTGCCAGCAGCGTTGGACAGATAAGCTCCTACGAGCAGTACTTC	CASSVGQISSYEQYF
TRBJ2-7	TRBV2	once	10	NA	TGTGCCAGCAGGCGGTACGAGCAGTACTTC	CASRRYEQYF
TRBJ2-4	TRBV10-1	NA	16	NA	TGCGCCAGCAGTCAGGGGCGGGATAAAGCCAAAAACATTCAGTACTTC	CASSQGRDKAKNIQYF
TRBJ1-2	TRBV28	NA	11	NA	TGTGCCAGCATTTCAAACTATGGCTACACCTTC	CASISNYGYTF